The 27 T cell receptor beta chains given below trace back to one sample, sequenced in a study of blood T cells in healthy people across ages. Together with a sample-barcoded 5' primer, a J-beta primer mix was included in a second PCR lasting roughly 6 to 12 cycles. TCRdb re-called the 5' RACE reads through MiXCR, storing one row per CDR3 protein. The data contain roughly 800,000 distinct CDR3 sequences, roughly 50% of them singletons. Material: blood. These receptors were taken from a man between 25 and 39 years old in good health.

This clonotype was seen a few times. The V and J genes are TRBV11-1 and TRBJ2-3; the D call may be TRBD1 or TRBD2 (5 bases each). Germline lookup yields CDR1 SGHAT and CDR2 FQDESV (reference sequence). Trimming left V 3 bases short and J 4 bases short, with 8 bases between. The CDR3 extends over 13 amino acids. Here the CDR3 reads CASSFRDPDTQYF. In nucleotides, the CDR3 is TGTGCCAGCAGCTTCCGGGACCCAGATACGCAGTATTTT.

There are a few counts of this clonotype. CDR3 sequence: CASRAFEDSSYGYTF. The CDR3 DNA follows: TGTGCCAGCAGGGCATTTGAAGACAGCTCCTATGGCTACACCTTC. V and J are TRBV14 and TRBJ1-2; a possible D gene is TRBD1 (5 bases). The CDR3 is 15 amino acids. V gave up 6 bases and J gave up 4 bases, with 18 bases separating them. Germline CDR1 and CDR2: SGHDN and FVKESK.

The chain is built from TRBV7-8 and TRBJ2-4; 7 bases are shared with TRBD1. The J call could be wrong; TRBJ2-7 is a better fit for the DNA end. Germline CDR1 reads SGHVS; CDR2 reads FQNEAQ. CDR3 size: 14 residues. The CDR3 DNA sequence: TGTGCCAGCACCTTGAGGACAGGCACAGACGAGCAGTACTTC. It is translated as CASTLRTGTDEQYF.

The chain carries TRBV7-9 and TRBJ1-2; TRBD1 matches 10 bases. V gave up 5 bases and J gave up 0 bases; unmatched junction bases: 3. Germline CDR1 SEHNR, CDR2 FQNEAQ (reference sequence). The CDR3 is 15 residues long. The CDR3, as DNA: TGTGCCAGCAGCGGACAGGGGGTAGCTAACTATGGCTACACCTTC. Translation gives CASSGQGVANYGYTF.

The chain links TRBV2 to TRBJ2-3; D possibly corresponds to TRBD2 (6 bases). V was cut by 10 bases and J by 6 bases, with 17 bases left in between. The CDR3 contains 13 residues. Looked up from germline, CDR1 is SNHLY and CDR2 is FYNNEI. CDR3: CATRPEGFDTQYF. DNA of the CDR3: TGTGCCACTAGACCGGAGGGATTCGATACGCAGTATTTT.

This clonotype showed up just a few times. The chain has TRBV28 and TRBJ2-7; D is unresolved. Germline lookup yields CDR1 MDHEN and CDR2 SYDVKM. V was clipped by 7 bases and J by 0 bases, with 13 bases between them. This CDR3 has 14 residues. This chain's CDR3 is CASTPRELSYEQYF. The CDR3, as DNA: TGTGCCAGCACCCCGAGAGAACTCTCCTACGAGCAGTACTTC.

The J gene is TRBJ2-5, the V gene TRBV29-1, with 11 bases that match TRBD2. The trim removed 5 bases at V and 2 bases at J, leaving 7 bases unmatched. This CDR3 contains 15 residues. Germline V CDR1 and CDR2: SQVTM, ANQGSEA. This chain's CDR3 is CSVSPGLAVQETQYF. As DNA, the CDR3 is TGCAGCGTTTCGCCGGGACTAGCGGTTCAAGAGACCCAGTACTTC.

V gene TRBV30 combines with J gene TRBJ2-4; D tentatively reads TRBD1 or TRBD2 (5 bases each). The J call is uncertain, as TRBJ2-7 better fits the DNA end. Per the germline V gene, CDR1 is GTSNPN and CDR2 is SVGIG (reference sequence). CDR3 length: 14 residues. CDR3 loop: CAWSVGGYSYEQYF. The CDR3 bases are TGTGCCTGGAGTGTTGGGGGTTACAGCTACGAGCAGTACTTC.

This rearrangement joins TRBV7-2 to TRBJ2-4; D is perhaps TRBD2 (6 bases). Per the germline V gene, CDR1 is SGHTA and CDR2 is FQGNSA. The CDR3 totals 15 residues. V dropped 5 bases and J dropped 7 bases, with 18 bases sitting between them. The CDR3 sequence: CASSLYLGGGNIQYF. The CDR3 bases are TGTGCCAGCAGCCTTTATCTGGGGGGTGGGAACATTCAGTACTTC.

The V and J genes are TRBV6-6 and TRBJ1-2, with D maybe TRBD1 (5 bases). Germline V CDR1 and CDR2: MNHNY, SVGAGI (reference sequence). The V gene lost 8 bases and the J gene lost 8 bases, with 15 bases spanning the gap. There are 12 residues in the CDR3. As DNA, the CDR3 is TGTGCCAGCGGCCCCGACAGAAACGGCTACACCTTC. Translating it yields CASGPDRNGYTF.

The CDR3 DNA reads TGCAGTGCCCGAACTGCCCCTCGGAACTATGGCTACACCTTC. It translates to CSARTAPRNYGYTF. The rearrangement uses TRBV20-1 and TRBJ1-2; no definite D call. Germline CDR1 DFQATT, CDR2 SNEGSKA (reference sequence). The CDR3 length is 14 residues. The V and J ends lost 6 bases and 2 bases respectively, with 16 bases between them.

The V and J genes are TRBV4-2 and TRBJ2-4; possibly TRBD2 for D (6 bases). CDR1 LGHNA and CDR2 YNFKEQ come from the germline V gene. The CDR3 totals 15 residues. V was clipped by 2 bases and J by 0 bases, with 8 bases between them. CDR3: CASSQFGGAKNIQYF. CDR3 DNA sequence: TGTGCCAGCAGCCAATTCGGGGGAGCCAAAAACATTCAGTACTTC.

This clonotype has a handful of counts. The rearrangement uses TRBV7-2 and TRBJ2-3, with D uncertain. Trimming pared 2 bases from V and 6 bases from J, leaving 6 bases between. Per germline, CDR1 SGHTA and CDR2 FQGNSA. This CDR3 contains 12 residues. The CDR3 loop is CASSLSIDTQYF. The CDR3 DNA sequence: TGTGCCAGCAGCTTAAGCATCGATACGCAGTATTTT.

The J gene is TRBJ2-3, the V gene TRBV5-1; a weak D match, TRBD1 (6 bases). Germline V gives CDR1 SGHRS, CDR2 YFSETQ. This CDR3 is 14 amino acids long. The germline V and J ends were trimmed by 6 bases and 4 bases, with 15 bases remaining between them. The CDR3 here is CASTVQGFSDTQYF. CDR3 DNA sequence: TGCGCCAGCACAGTTCAGGGGTTTTCAGATACGCAGTATTTT.

V is TRBV7-9 and J is TRBJ2-5; 7 nucleotides agree with TRBD1. CDR3 length equals 16 residues. V shed 3 bases, J shed 3 bases, and the junction held 10 bases outside the gene matches. Germline values: CDR1 SEHNR, CDR2 FQNEAQ (reference sequence). This CDR3 is CASSLRRPGTEETQYF. The CDR3 nucleotides are TGTGCCAGCAGCTTGCGGCGACCCGGGACAGAAGAGACCCAGTACTTC.

The V call is TRBV25-1, the J call TRBJ2-3; 9 bases match TRBD2. J was trimmed by 4 bases and V by 3 bases; bases with no gene match: 8. The germline V gene encodes CDR1 MGHDK and CDR2 SYGVNS. There are 16 residues in the CDR3. The CDR3 DNA reads as TGTGCCAGCAGTGACTTCGCGGGAGGGCGAGCAGATACGCAGTATTTT. Encoded protein: CASSDFAGGRADTQYF.

This clonotype was picked up one time. The CDR3 DNA reads as TGTGCCATCAGTGGCCAGCGATCAGCCTACGAGCAGTACTTC. This sequence encodes CAISGQRSAYEQYF. The chain uses TRBV10-3 and TRBJ2-7; the D is unclear. The length of the CDR3 is 14 residues. Germline values: CDR1 ENHRY, CDR2 SYGVKD. V was cut by 4 bases and J by 2 bases, with 12 bases left in between.

CDR3 protein: CASSRGTSIYEQYF. The DNA of the CDR3 is TGTGCCAGCAGCCGGGGGACTAGTATCTACGAGCAGTACTTC. The chain employs TRBV4-2 and TRBJ2-1, with 8 bases lining up with TRBD2. The J call may be faulty, since TRBJ2-7 better matches the DNA end. The CDR3 length is 14 residues. CDR1 and CDR2 (germline): LGHNA, YNFKEQ.

The V call is TRBV30, the J call TRBJ1-1; tentatively, D is TRBD1 (5 bases). The CDR3 length is 15 residues. Germline CDR1 is GTSNPN and CDR2 is SVGIG (reference sequence). V shed 0 bases and J shed 11 bases, with 22 bases lying between them. This CDR3 reads CAWSVPGERAGVAFF. The CDR3 coding sequence is TGTGCCTGGAGTGTACCGGGGGAACGAGCGGGGGTGGCTTTCTTT. Variable domain in full (rest from reference TRBV30 and TRBJ1-1): SQTIHQWPATLVQPVGSPLSLECTVEGTSNPNLYWYRQAAGRGLQLLFYSVGIGQISSEVPQNLSASRPQDRQFILSSKKLLLSDSGFYLCAWSVPGERAGVAFFGQGTRLTVV.

This chain joins TRBV2 and TRBJ2-5, with 9 bases identical to TRBD2. CDR1 is SNHLY, CDR2 FYNNEI, per germline. V gave up 6 bases and J gave up 12 bases; unmatched junction bases: 11. The CDR3 totals 13 residues. The CDR3, as DNA: TGTGCCAGCAGCATGACTAGCGGCCTTATGAAGTACTTC. The encoded protein is CASSMTSGLMKYF.

The chain recombines TRBV20-1 with TRBJ2-3; no firm D call. Germline values: CDR1 DFQATT, CDR2 SNEGSKA (reference sequence). The CDR3 spans 13 residues. Trimming removed 3 bases from V and 3 bases from J, with 10 bases in between. CDR3 in DNA: TGCAGTGCTAGGGAGTGGGCGACAGATACGCAGTATTTT. Encoded protein: CSAREWATDTQYF.

This chain connects TRBV20-1 to TRBJ2-7, with 7 bases identical to TRBD1. Germline CDR1 and CDR2: DFQATT and SNEGSKA (reference sequence). The V segment lost 0 bases and the J segment 3 bases; nucleotides outside the gene matches: 11. The CDR3 spans 16 residues. CDR3 residues: CSARDPLGGSIYEQYF. The DNA for the CDR3 is TGCAGTGCTAGAGATCCCCTAGGGGGCTCCATCTACGAGCAGTACTTC.

This clonotype showed up just a few times. V is TRBV27 and J is TRBJ2-1; TRBD2 agrees at 7 bases. Judging by the DNA end, TRBJ2-7 fits better; the J call may be wrong. Germline V gene sequence: CDR1 MNHEY, CDR2 SMNVEV (reference sequence). The CDR3 is 18 residues long. CDR3 amino acids: CASVGVWGRAVAYNEQYF. In DNA form, the CDR3 reads TGTGCCAGCGTAGGGGTTTGGGGGAGGGCCGTCGCCTACAATGAGCAGTACTTC.

This clonotype was recorded only once. The gene calls are TRBV7-2 and TRBJ1-5; the D is unclear. Germline CDR1 is SGHTA and CDR2 is FQGNSA. Trimming cost V 2 bases and J 9 bases, with 8 bases left between them. CDR3 length: 12 residues. The CDR3 here is CASSLQAGPQHF. In nucleotides, the CDR3 is TGTGCCAGCAGCTTACAGGCCGGGCCCCAGCATTTT.

The chain recombines TRBV20-1 with TRBJ2-7; D unresolved. With the DNA end fitting TRBJ2-5 better, the J assignment may be wrong. The V gene's germline CDR1 is DFQATT and CDR2 SNEGSKA (reference sequence). This CDR3 has 13 amino acids. For the CDR3, the DNA is TGCAGTGCTCCTAGACCCGAAACCGGGACCCAGTACTTC. The encoded protein is CSAPRPETGTQYF.

This clonotype showed up just a few times. The chain has TRBV6-2 or TRBV6-3 and TRBJ2-5; a possible D gene is TRBD1 (5 bases). The end of the DNA aligns better with TRBJ2-7, so the J call may be wrong. Germline V CDR1 and CDR2: MNHEY, SVGEGT. The CDR3 is 13 residues long. In nucleotides, the CDR3 is TGTGCCAGCAGTTTGGTGGGGCGGACCGAGCAGTACTTC. Protein: CASSLVGRTEQYF.

This rearrangement joins TRBV5-1 to TRBJ2-2; D not resolved. The germline CDR1 and CDR2 sequences are SGHRS and YFSETQ. The CDR3 spans 16 residues. V was cut by 2 bases and J by 7 bases, with 18 bases left in between. The CDR3 region is CASSLTFDRSDGELFF. As DNA, the CDR3 is TGCGCCAGCAGCTTAACTTTCGACCGATCAGACGGGGAGCTGTTTTTT. The full variable domain, with the rest looked up from reference TRBV5-1 and TRBJ2-2, is KAGVTQTPRYLIKTRGQQVTLSCSPISGHRSVSWYQQTPGQGLQFLFEYFSETQRNKGNFPGRFSGRQFSNSRSEMNVSTLELGDSALYLCASSLTFDRSDGELFFGEGSRLTVL.